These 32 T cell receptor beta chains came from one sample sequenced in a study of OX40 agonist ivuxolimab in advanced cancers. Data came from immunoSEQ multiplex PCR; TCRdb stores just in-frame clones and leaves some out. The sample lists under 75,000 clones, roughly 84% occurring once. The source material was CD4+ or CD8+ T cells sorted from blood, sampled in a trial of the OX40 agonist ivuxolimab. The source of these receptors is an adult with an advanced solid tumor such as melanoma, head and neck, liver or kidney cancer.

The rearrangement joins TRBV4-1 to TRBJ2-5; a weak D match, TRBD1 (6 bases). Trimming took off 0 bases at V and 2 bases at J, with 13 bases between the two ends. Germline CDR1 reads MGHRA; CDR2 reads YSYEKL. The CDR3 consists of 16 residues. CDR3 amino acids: CASSQDQGTTQETQYF. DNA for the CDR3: TGCGCCAGCAGCCAAGATCAGGGGACAACTCAAGAGACCCAGTACTTC.

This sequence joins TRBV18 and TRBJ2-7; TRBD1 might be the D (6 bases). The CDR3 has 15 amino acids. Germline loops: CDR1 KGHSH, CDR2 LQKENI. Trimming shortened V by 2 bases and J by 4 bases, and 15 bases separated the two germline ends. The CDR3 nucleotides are TGTGCCAGCTCACCAGGTGGACAGCGAAAATACGAGCAGTACTTC. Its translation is CASSPGGQRKYEQYF. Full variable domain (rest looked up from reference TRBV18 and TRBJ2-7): NAGVMQNPRHLVRRRGQEARLRCSPMKGHSHVYWYRQLPEEGLKFMVYLQKENIIDESGMPKERFSAEFPKEGPSILRIQQVVRGDSAAYFCASSPGGQRKYEQYFGPGTRLTVT.

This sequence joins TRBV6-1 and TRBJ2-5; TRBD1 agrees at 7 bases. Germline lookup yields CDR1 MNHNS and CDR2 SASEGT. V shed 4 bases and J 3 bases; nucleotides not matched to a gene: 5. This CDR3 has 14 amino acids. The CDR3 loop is CASSVGTVEETQYF. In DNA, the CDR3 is TGTGCCAGCAGTGTGGGGACAGTCGAAGAGACCCAGTACTTC.

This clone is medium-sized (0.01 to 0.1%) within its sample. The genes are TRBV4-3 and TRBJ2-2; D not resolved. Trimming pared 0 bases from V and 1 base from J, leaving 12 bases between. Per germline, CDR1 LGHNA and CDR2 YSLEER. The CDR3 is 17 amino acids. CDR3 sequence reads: CASSQENGIVNTGELFF. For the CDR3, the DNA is TGCGCCAGCAGCCAAGAAAATGGAATTGTGAACACCGGGGAGCTGTTTTTT.

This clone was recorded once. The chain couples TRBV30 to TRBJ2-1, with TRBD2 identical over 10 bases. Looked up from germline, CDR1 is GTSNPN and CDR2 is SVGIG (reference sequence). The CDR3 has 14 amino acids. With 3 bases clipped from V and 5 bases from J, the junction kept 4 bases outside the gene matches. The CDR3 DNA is TGTGCCTGGAGGGCTAGCGGGAGCCACAATGAGCAGTTCTTC. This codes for CAWRASGSHNEQFF.

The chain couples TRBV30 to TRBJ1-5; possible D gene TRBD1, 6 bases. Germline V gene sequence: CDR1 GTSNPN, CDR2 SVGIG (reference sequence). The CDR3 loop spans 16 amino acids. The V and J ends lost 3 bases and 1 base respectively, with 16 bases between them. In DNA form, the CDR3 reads TGTGCCTGGAGCCCCTTTCACAGGGCGAGCAATCAGCCCCAGCATTTT. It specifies CAWSPFHRASNQPQHF.

The CDR3 is CSVEGGQGLTGELFF. The CDR3 region has the DNA TGCAGCGTTGAGGGGGGGCAGGGGCTCACCGGGGAGCTGTTTTTT. This rearrangement joins TRBV29-1 to TRBJ2-2, with D possibly matching TRBD2 (7 bases). This CDR3 comprises 15 residues. Trimming took 3 bases from V and 4 from J, leaving 15 bases between them. Germline loops: CDR1 SQVTM, CDR2 ANQGSEA.

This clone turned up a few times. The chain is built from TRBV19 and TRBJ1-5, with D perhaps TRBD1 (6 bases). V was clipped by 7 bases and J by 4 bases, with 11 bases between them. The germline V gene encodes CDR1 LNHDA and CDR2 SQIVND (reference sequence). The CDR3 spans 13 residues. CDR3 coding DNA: TGTGCCAGTACATACAGGGATAATCAGCCCCAGCATTTT. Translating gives CASTYRDNQPQHF. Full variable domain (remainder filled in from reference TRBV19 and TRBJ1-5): DGGITQSPKYLFRKEGQNVTLSCEQNLNHDAMYWYRQDPGQGLRLIYYSQIVNDFQKGDIAEGYSVSREKKESFPLTVTSAQKNPTAFYLCASTYRDNQPQHFGDGTRLSIL.

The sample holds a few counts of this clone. Here the CDR3 reads CASSLEGMGTEAFF. The DNA of the CDR3 is TGCGCCAGCAGCTTGGAGGGGATGGGGACTGAAGCTTTCTTT. The rearrangement links TRBV5-1 to TRBJ1-1; TRBD1 might be the D (5 bases). Looked up from germline, CDR1 is SGHRS and CDR2 is YFSETQ. Trimming stripped 0 bases from V and 5 bases from J, with 11 bases between. The CDR3 has 14 amino acids.

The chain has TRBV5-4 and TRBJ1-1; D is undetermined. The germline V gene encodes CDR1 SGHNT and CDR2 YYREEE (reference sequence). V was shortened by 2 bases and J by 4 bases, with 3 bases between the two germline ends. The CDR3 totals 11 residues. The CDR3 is CASSFRTEAFF. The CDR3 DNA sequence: TGTGCCAGCAGCTTCCGCACTGAAGCTTTCTTT.

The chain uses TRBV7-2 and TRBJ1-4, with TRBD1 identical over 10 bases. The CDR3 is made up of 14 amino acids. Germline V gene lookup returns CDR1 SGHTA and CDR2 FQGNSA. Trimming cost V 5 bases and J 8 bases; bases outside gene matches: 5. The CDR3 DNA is TGTGCCAGCAGCCCGGACAGGGGGAGCGAAAAACTGTTTTTT. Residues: CASSPDRGSEKLFF.

As DNA, the CDR3 is TGTGCCAGCAGCTGGGGACTAGCGGGGGGGACAGATACGCAGTATTTT. The encoded protein is CASSWGLAGGTDTQYF. This chain joins TRBV7-9 and TRBJ2-3; 16 nucleotides line up with TRBD2. Germline V gives CDR1 SEHNR, CDR2 FQNEAQ (reference sequence). V gave up 4 bases and J gave up 3 bases; unmatched junction bases: 1. This CDR3 spans 16 amino acids.

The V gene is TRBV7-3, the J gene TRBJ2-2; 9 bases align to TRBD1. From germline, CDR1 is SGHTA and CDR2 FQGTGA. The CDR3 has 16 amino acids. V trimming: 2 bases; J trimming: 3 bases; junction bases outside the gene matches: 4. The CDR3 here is CASSLPGQGDTGELFF. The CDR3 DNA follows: TGTGCCAGCAGCTTACCGGGACAGGGTGACACCGGGGAGCTGTTTTTT.

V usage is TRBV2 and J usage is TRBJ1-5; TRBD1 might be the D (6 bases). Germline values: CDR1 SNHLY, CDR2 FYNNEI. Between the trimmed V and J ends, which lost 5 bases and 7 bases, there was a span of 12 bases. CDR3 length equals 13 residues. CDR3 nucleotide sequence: TGTGCCAGCAGTTTGGACAGTAAACAGCCCCAGCATTTT. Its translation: CASSLDSKQPQHF.

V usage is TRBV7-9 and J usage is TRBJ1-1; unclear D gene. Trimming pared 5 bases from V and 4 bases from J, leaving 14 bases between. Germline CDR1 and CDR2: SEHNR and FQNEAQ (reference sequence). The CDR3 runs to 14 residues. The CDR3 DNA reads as TGTGCCAGCAGCCTCAATGGGCGAGGCACTGAAGCTTTCTTT. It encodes CASSLNGRGTEAFF.

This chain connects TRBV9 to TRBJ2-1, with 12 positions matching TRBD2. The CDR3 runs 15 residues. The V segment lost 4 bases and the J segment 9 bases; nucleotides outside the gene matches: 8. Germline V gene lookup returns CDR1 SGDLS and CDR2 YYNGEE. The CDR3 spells CASSMPSGGASEQFF. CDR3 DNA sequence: TGTGCCAGCAGCATGCCTAGCGGGGGGGCCTCTGAGCAGTTCTTC.

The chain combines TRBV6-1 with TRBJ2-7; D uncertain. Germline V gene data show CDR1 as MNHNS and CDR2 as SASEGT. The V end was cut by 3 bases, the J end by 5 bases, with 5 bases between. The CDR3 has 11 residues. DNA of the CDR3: TGTGCCAGCAGTGAGTCTCACGAGCAGTACTTC. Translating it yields CASSESHEQYF.

DNA for the CDR3: TGCGCCAGCAGTGAGTGGACAGGGGAGAACACTGAAGCTTTCTTT. It translates to CASSEWTGENTEAFF. V gene TRBV10-1 combines with J gene TRBJ1-1; TRBD1 aligns across 9 bases. From germline, CDR1 is WNHNN and CDR2 SYGVQD (reference sequence). Trimming removed 1 base from V and 1 base from J; junction bases left unmatched: 1. The CDR3 is 15 residues long.

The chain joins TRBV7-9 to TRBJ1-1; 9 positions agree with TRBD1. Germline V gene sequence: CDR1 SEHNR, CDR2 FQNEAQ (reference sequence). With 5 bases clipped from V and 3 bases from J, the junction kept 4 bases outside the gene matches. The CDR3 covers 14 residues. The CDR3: CASSLRDRDTEAFF. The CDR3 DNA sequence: TGTGCCAGCAGCCTCCGGGACAGGGACACTGAAGCTTTCTTT.

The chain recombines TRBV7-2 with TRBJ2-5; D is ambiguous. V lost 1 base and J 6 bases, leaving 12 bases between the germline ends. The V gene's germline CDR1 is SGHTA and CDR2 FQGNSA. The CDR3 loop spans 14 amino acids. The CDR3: CASSLEVIRQTQYF. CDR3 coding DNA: TGTGCCAGCAGCTTAGAAGTGATACGCCAGACCCAGTACTTC.

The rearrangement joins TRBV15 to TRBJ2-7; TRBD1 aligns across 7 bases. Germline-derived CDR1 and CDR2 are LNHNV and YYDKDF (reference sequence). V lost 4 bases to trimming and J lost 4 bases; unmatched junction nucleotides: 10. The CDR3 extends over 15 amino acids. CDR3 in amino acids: CATSIRQGGQYEQYF. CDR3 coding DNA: TGTGCCACCAGCATAAGACAGGGCGGCCAGTACGAGCAGTACTTC. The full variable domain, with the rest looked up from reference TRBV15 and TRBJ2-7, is DAMVIQNPRYQVTQFGKPVTLSCSQTLNHNVMYWYQQKSSQAPKLLFHYYDKDFNNEADTPDNFQSRRPNTSFCFLDIRSPGLGDTAMYLCATSIRQGGQYEQYFGPGTRLTVT.

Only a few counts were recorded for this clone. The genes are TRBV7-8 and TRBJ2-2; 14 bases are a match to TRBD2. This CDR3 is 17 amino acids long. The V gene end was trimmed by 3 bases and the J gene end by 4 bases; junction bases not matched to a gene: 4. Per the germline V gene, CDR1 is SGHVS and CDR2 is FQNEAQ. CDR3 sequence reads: CASSLRLAGGGTGELFF. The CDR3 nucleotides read TGTGCCAGCAGCTTGCGACTAGCGGGAGGGGGCACCGGGGAGCTGTTTTTT.

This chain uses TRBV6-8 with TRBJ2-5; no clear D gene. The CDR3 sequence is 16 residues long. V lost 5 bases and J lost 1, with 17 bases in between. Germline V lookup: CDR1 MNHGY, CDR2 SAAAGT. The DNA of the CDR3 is TGTGCCAGCAGTGACCCCCAGACACCCGGCCAAGAGACCCAGTACTTC. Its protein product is CASSDPQTPGQETQYF.

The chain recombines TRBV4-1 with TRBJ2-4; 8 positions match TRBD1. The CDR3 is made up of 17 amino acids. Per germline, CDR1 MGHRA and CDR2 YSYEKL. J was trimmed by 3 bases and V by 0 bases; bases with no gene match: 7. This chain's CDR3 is CASSQEGTTGGKNIQYF. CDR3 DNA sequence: TGCGCCAGCAGCCAAGAGGGTACCACAGGGGGCAAAAACATTCAGTACTTC.

CDR3 sequence: CASSPETGVAYGYTF. The CDR3 DNA follows: TGTGCCAGCTCACCGGAGACAGGGGTGGCCTATGGCTACACCTTC. The V and J genes are TRBV18 and TRBJ1-2, with 8 bases lining up with TRBD1. The germline V gene encodes CDR1 KGHSH and CDR2 LQKENI. The CDR3 sequence is 15 residues long. V shed 3 bases, J shed 4 bases, and the junction held 7 bases outside the gene matches.

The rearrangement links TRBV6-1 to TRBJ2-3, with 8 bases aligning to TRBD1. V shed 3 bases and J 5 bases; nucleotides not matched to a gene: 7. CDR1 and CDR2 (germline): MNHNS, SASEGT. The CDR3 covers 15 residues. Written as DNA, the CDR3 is TGTGCCAGCAGTGAGCAGACAGGGGAACTAGATACGCAGTATTTT. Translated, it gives CASSEQTGELDTQYF.

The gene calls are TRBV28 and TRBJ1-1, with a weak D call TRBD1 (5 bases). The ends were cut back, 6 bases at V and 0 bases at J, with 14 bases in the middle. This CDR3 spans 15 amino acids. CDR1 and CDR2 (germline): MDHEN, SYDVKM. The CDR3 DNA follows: TGTGCCAGCAGCCTCCCGGGGGGGGTGAACACTGAAGCTTTCTTT. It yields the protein CASSLPGGVNTEAFF.

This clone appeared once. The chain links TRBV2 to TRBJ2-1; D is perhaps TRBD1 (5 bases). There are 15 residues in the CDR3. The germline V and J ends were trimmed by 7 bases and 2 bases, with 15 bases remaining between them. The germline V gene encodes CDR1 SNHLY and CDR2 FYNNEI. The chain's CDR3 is CASTKTDPTYNEQFF. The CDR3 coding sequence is TGTGCCAGCACCAAGACAGACCCTACCTACAATGAGCAGTTCTTC.

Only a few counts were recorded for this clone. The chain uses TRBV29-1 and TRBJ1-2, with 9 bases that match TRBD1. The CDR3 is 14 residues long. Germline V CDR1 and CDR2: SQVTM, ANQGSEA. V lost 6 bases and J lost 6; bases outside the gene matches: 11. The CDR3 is CSVDPGTGYHGYTF. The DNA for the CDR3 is TGCAGCGTCGATCCCGGGACAGGGTATCATGGCTACACCTTC.

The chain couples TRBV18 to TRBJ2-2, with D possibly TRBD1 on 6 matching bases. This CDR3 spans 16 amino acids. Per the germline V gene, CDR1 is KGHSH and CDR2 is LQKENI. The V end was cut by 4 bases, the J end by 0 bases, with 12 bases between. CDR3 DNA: TGTGCCAGCTCACGGGAGAACAGGGCGAACACCGGGGAGCTGTTTTTT. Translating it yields CASSRENRANTGELFF.

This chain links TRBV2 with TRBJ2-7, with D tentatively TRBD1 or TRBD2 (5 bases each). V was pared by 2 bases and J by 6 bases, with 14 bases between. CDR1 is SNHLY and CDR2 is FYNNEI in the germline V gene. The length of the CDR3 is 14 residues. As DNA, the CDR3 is TGTGCCAGCAGTGAACCCCTCCGGGGCCCCGAGCAGTACTTC. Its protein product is CASSEPLRGPEQYF.

As DNA, the CDR3 is TGTGCCAGCAGCTACAGGGCCGGGACAGGCGATTCACCCCTCCACTTT. Amino acid sequence: CASSYRAGTGDSPLHF. The chain uses TRBV7-8 and TRBJ1-6; 8 nucleotides agree with TRBD1. The germline V gene encodes CDR1 SGHVS and CDR2 FQNEAQ. CDR3 size: 16 residues. V lost 4 bases, J lost 8 bases, and 10 bases stayed unmatched.